This T cell receptor beta chain was found in a study of OX40 agonist ivuxolimab in advanced cancers. The wider study: Every 2 weeks, patients received ivuxolimab intravenously, dosed at 0.01 to 10 mg/kg. Three individuals attained partial responses, comprising one hepatocellular carcinoma case and two cutaneous melanoma cases. Broader study findings: At 0.1 to 3.0 mg/kg and by week 6, CD4+ and CD8+ T cells in the blood had expanded clonally.

Using immunoSEQ multiplex PCR, the repertoire was profiled, and TCRdb retains in-frame clones only, with some absent. The top ten clones hold about 0.25% of a sample with approximately 70,000 clones, nearly 90% of them seen once. V dropped 4 bases and J dropped 5; count of bases not matched to a gene: 4. The CDR3 totals 15 residues. Germline loops: CDR1 SGDLS, CDR2 YYNGEE. Regarding this clone: As yet, its antigen is unknown.

Systemic immunosuppression or a history of autoimmune disease excluded patients. The input for sequencing was CD4+ or CD8+ T cells sorted from blood, taken in a trial of the OX40 agonist ivuxolimab. The J gene is TRBJ2-2, the V gene TRBV9; TRBD2 aligns across 11 bases. This receptor was obtained from an adult with an advanced solid tumor such as melanoma, head and neck, liver or kidney cancer. CDR3 residues: CASSSSGRTTGELFF. CDR3 DNA sequence: TGTGCCAGCAGCTCTAGCGGGAGGACGACCGGGGAGCTGTTTTTT.